This TCR beta chain is drawn from a study of T cell changes during pregnancy in multiple sclerosis. This CDR3 is built from 13 residues. The V end lost 8 bases, the J end lost 5 bases, and 12 bases lay between the germline ends. Germline V lookup: CDR1 MNHNS, CDR2 SASEGT. Repertoires were generated with immunoSEQ multiplex PCR, while TCRdb's copy carries only in-frame clones and drops some. The data contain over 65,000 clones, about 91% of them singletons. Sequencing used peripheral blood, obtained in the first trimester of pregnancy. The TCR comes from a female donor in good health, enrolled as a control in a pregnancy study. This sequence joins TRBV6-1 and TRBJ2-2; D call uncertain. CDR3 DNA: TGTGCCAGCGGGCAAGGAATAACCGGGGAGCTGTTTTTT. Protein: CASGQGITGELFF.